Shown below are 29 T cell receptor beta chains from a single sample sequenced in a study of cytomegalovirus exposure and HLA in healthy donors. PCR employed 60 Vbeta and 13 Jbeta primers. Generated by immunoSEQ multiplex PCR, the TCRdb table keeps only in-frame clones and is missing some. The data hold 150,000 to 200,000 clones, with just over 75% observed a single time. Sequences were obtained from PBMCs. The receptors stem from a man in his forties in good health and CMV-seronegative.

The chain uses TRBV28 and TRBJ1-4; TRBD1 might be the D (6 bases). Germline CDR1 MDHEN, CDR2 SYDVKM. V lost 2 bases and J 0 bases, leaving 16 bases between the germline ends. The CDR3 contains 18 residues. The CDR3 spells CASSLGGAGPATNEKLFF. The CDR3 DNA follows: TGTGCCAGCAGTTTAGGGGGCGCCGGACCCGCAACTAATGAAAAACTGTTTTTT.

V usage is TRBV30 and J usage is TRBJ1-2; D remains unclear. CDR3 length: 13 residues. The ends were cut back, 1 base at V and 4 bases at J, with 10 bases in the middle. Germline V lookup: CDR1 GTSNPN, CDR2 SVGIG (reference sequence). The DNA of the CDR3 is TGTGCCTGGAGTGCTACGTTTACCTATGGCTACACCTTC. Translation gives CAWSATFTYGYTF. The full variable domain, its missing parts supplied by reference TRBV30 and TRBJ1-2, is SQTIHQWPATLVQPVGSPLSLECTVEGTSNPNLYWYRQAAGRGLQLLFYSVGIGQISSEVPQNLSASRPQDRQFILSSKKLLLSDSGFYLCAWSATFTYGYTFGSGTRLTVV.

This chain links TRBV7-4 with TRBJ2-1; 7 bases are a match to TRBD2. Per the germline V gene, CDR1 is SGHVT and CDR2 is SQSDAQ. The trim removed 2 bases at V and 8 bases at J, leaving 12 bases unmatched. This CDR3 is built from 16 residues. CDR3 sequence reads: CASSLWEGPGHHEQFF. CDR3 in DNA: TGTGCCAGCAGCTTATGGGAGGGGCCCGGCCACCATGAGCAGTTCTTC.

The chain employs TRBV29-1 and TRBJ2-1; TRBD2 aligns across 11 bases. Germline-derived CDR1 and CDR2 are SQVTM and ANQGSEA. Trimming cost V 6 bases and J 6 bases; bases outside gene matches: 4. The CDR3 is 13 residues long. The DNA of the CDR3 is TGCAGCGTCTACGGACTAGCGGGCAATGAGCAGTTCTTC. It codes for CSVYGLAGNEQFF.

CDR3 residues: CASSLGPNSNQPQHF. DNA of the CDR3: TGCGCCAGCAGCTTGGGTCCTAATAGCAATCAGCCCCAGCATTTT. This sequence joins TRBV5-1 and TRBJ1-5; D is unresolved. CDR1 and CDR2 from the germline V gene are SGHRS and YFSETQ. V was clipped by 0 bases and J by 0 bases, with 7 bases between them. The CDR3 has 15 residues.

With respect to this clone: The junction and the germline gene differ at one end; a read error may be behind it. The J gene is TRBJ1-1, the V gene TRBV7-9, with D possibly TRBD1 on 5 matching bases. The CDR3 covers 17 residues. Germline values: CDR1 SEHNR, CDR2 FQNEAQ (reference sequence). Here the CDR3 DNA reads TGTTCCAGCAGCTTATCGGCCGGGGGGACCCCGAACACTGAAGCTTTCTTT. Its protein product is CSSSLSAGGTPNTEAFF.

The gene calls are TRBV5-6 and TRBJ1-2; 7 positions match TRBD1. Germline V CDR1 and CDR2: SGHDT, YYEEEE. The length of the CDR3 is 14 residues. Trimming removed 2 bases from V and 1 base from J; junction bases left unmatched: 2. The CDR3 is CASSLQGINYGYTF. CDR3 DNA sequence: TGTGCCAGCAGCTTACAGGGGATTAACTATGGCTACACCTTC.

The genes are TRBV11-2 and TRBJ1-6; the match to TRBD1 covers 7 bases. The ends lost 5 bases at V and 3 bases at J; junction bases unmatched: 1. CDR1 and CDR2 from the germline V gene are SGHAT and FQNNGV. The CDR3 extends over 14 amino acids. The CDR3 region is CASSGTVYNSPLHF. CDR3 bases: TGTGCCAGCAGCGGGACAGTCTATAATTCACCCCTCCACTTT.

The genes are TRBV7-8 and TRBJ1-1, with D hard to call. This CDR3 contains 12 residues. V dropped 5 bases and J dropped 4 bases, with 8 bases sitting between them. CDR1 is SGHVS and CDR2 is FQNEAQ in the germline V gene. The CDR3 reads CASSRLSTEAFF. CDR3 nucleotide sequence: TGTGCCAGCAGCCGACTGAGCACTGAAGCTTTCTTT.

The chain links TRBV7-3 to TRBJ2-1, with TRBD2 as a possible D gene (6 bases). V was clipped by 5 bases and J by 10 bases, with 15 bases between them. This CDR3 is 13 amino acids long. Germline lookup yields CDR1 SGHTA and CDR2 FQGTGA. CDR3 coding DNA: TGTGCCAGCAGCAGAGCTAGCGCGGAAGAGCAGTTCTTC. Translated, it gives CASSRASAEEQFF.

This clone was recorded once. The rearrangement joins TRBV7-2 to TRBJ1-5; tentatively, D is TRBD1 (5 bases). The CDR3 consists of 16 residues. Trimming cost V 5 bases and J 0 bases, with 14 bases left between them. CDR1 SGHTA and CDR2 FQGNSA come from the germline V gene. CDR3 loop: CASSGGAVYSNQPQHF. CDR3 nucleotides: TGTGCCAGCAGCGGAGGGGCCGTTTATAGCAATCAGCCCCAGCATTTT. The full variable domain, its missing parts supplied by reference TRBV7-2 and TRBJ1-5, is GAGVSQSPSNKVTEKGKDVELRCDPISGHTALYWYRQSLGQGLEFLIYFQGNSAPDKSGLPSDRFSAERTGGSVSTLTIQRTQQEDSAVYLCASSGGAVYSNQPQHFGDGTRLSIL.

The V call is TRBV4-1, the J call TRBJ2-7, with 10 bases fitting TRBD2. Germline V lookup: CDR1 MGHRA, CDR2 YSYEKL. The CDR3 is 16 amino acids. With V trimmed by 0 bases and J by 2 bases, 4 bases remained unmatched. The CDR3 reads CASSQDTLAGAYEQYV. CDR3 coding DNA: TGCGCCAGCAGCCAAGATACCCTAGCGGGAGCCTACGAGCAGTACGTC.

This clone turned up a few times. The chain combines TRBV5-4 with TRBJ1-3; D is unclear. CDR1 SGHNT and CDR2 YYREEE come from the germline V gene (reference sequence). V was trimmed by 1 base and J by 7 bases, leaving 9 bases between them. The CDR3 has 13 amino acids. CDR3 region: CASSLSAFNTIYF. As DNA, the CDR3 is TGTGCCAGCAGCTTGAGCGCGTTTAACACCATATATTTT.

The J gene is TRBJ1-2, the V gene TRBV6-5, with D unclear. CDR3 size: 14 residues. CDR1 and CDR2 from the germline V gene are MNHEY and SVGAGI. V lost 4 bases to trimming and J lost 1 base, with 10 bases between them. CDR3 in amino acids: CASSSAGGNYGYTF. The CDR3 nucleotides read TGTGCCAGCAGTTCCGCCGGTGGTAACTATGGCTACACCTTC.

About this clone itself: This CDR3 is also generated by other DNA sequences in the sample. This chain joins TRBV18 and TRBJ1-1; D unclear. CDR1 and CDR2 from the germline V gene are KGHSH and LQKENI. Between the trimmed V and J ends, which lost 2 bases and 5 bases, there was a span of 9 bases. The CDR3 spans 13 residues. DNA of the CDR3: TGTGCCAGCTCACCAGATCGCGGGACTGAAGCTTTCTTT. Amino acid sequence: CASSPDRGTEAFF.

The chain has TRBV30 and TRBJ1-2, with D possibly TRBD1 on 6 matching bases. The CDR3 consists of 16 residues. Deletions cut 3 bases from V and 5 bases from J, with 22 bases between. Germline V gene sequence: CDR1 GTSNPN, CDR2 SVGIG (reference sequence). CDR3 in amino acids: CAWRFEVGTLRYGYTF. DNA for the CDR3: TGTGCCTGGAGATTCGAGGTCGGGACACTGCGTTATGGCTACACCTTC.

The gene calls are TRBV10-3 and TRBJ1-5, with a weak D call TRBD1 (6 bases). V lost 0 bases, J lost 0 bases, and 12 bases lay in between. Germline CDR1 reads ENHRY; CDR2 reads SYGVKD. The CDR3 totals 17 residues. CDR3 DNA: TGTGCCATCAGTGAGTCTGTTGGGGGCTATAGCAATCAGCCCCAGCATTTT. Residues: CAISESVGGYSNQPQHF.

The chain recombines TRBV5-1 with TRBJ1-2; 12 nucleotides line up with TRBD1. Germline V gene lookup returns CDR1 SGHRS and CDR2 YFSETQ. V was clipped by 4 bases and J by 7 bases; unmatched bases: 5. CDR3 length: 14 residues. The DNA of the CDR3 is TGCGCCAGCAGCGCCAGGGACAGGGGGCTTGGCTACACCTTC. This translates into CASSARDRGLGYTF.

The CDR3 here is CANKREGFYEQYF. The DNA for the CDR3 is TGTGCCAACAAGCGGGAGGGCTTCTACGAGCAGTACTTC. This rearrangement joins TRBV2 to TRBJ2-7; TRBD2 matches 10 bases. This CDR3 is 13 amino acids long. Unmatched junction bases numbered 6, after V lost 10 bases and J lost 3 bases. Germline values: CDR1 SNHLY, CDR2 FYNNEI. Full variable domain (missing parts from reference TRBV2 and TRBJ2-7): EPEVTQTPSHQVTQMGQEVILRCVPISNHLYFYWYRQILGQKVEFLVSFYNNEISEKSEIFDDQFSVERPDGSNFTLKIRSTKLEDSAMYFCANKREGFYEQYFGPGTRLTVT.

To note about this clone: The sample contains more than one DNA sequence encoding this CDR3. The genes are TRBV19 and TRBJ2-1, with 7 bases identical to TRBD2. The germline V gene has CDR1 LNHDA and CDR2 SQIVND (reference sequence). V trimming: 2 bases; J trimming: 0 bases; junction bases outside the gene matches: 4. The CDR3 extends over 16 amino acids. The CDR3 DNA reads TGTGCCAGTAGTATACCCGGCGGGAGCTCCTACAATGAGCAGTTCTTC. It translates to CASSIPGGSSYNEQFF.

In DNA form, the CDR3 reads TGCGCCAGCAGGCCCGGCGGACTAGCGGGAACCGGGGAGCTGTTTTTT. Protein product: CASRPGGLAGTGELFF. The V gene is TRBV10-1, the J gene TRBJ2-2; 12 bases map to TRBD2. The trim removed 6 bases at V and 5 bases at J, leaving 7 bases unmatched. Per germline, CDR1 WNHNN and CDR2 SYGVQD (reference sequence). The CDR3 loop spans 16 amino acids.

To note about this clone: The sample holds other DNA sequences that translate to the same CDR3. This chain connects TRBV5-1 to TRBJ1-5; a weak D match, TRBD1 (5 bases). CDR1 and CDR2 from the germline V gene are SGHRS and YFSETQ. This CDR3 comprises 16 residues. V lost 4 bases and J 3 bases, leaving 17 bases between the germline ends. As DNA, the CDR3 is TGCGCCAGCAGCCCTGGAGGGGTTCGTAACAATCAGCCCCAGCATTTT. Its translation: CASSPGGVRNNQPQHF.

This clone occurred a few times. The chain recombines TRBV19 with TRBJ1-4, with a tentative D call TRBD1 (6 bases). The CDR3 is 15 residues long. The V gene lost 3 bases and the J gene lost 3 bases, with 11 bases spanning the gap. Looked up from germline, CDR1 is LNHDA and CDR2 is SQIVND (reference sequence). The CDR3 loop is CASSIWGPANEKLFF. In nucleotides, the CDR3 is TGTGCCAGTAGTATTTGGGGGCCCGCTAATGAAAAACTGTTTTTT.

V usage is TRBV5-1 and J usage is TRBJ2-2; D perhaps matches TRBD2 (5 bases). CDR3 size: 17 residues. From germline, CDR1 is SGHRS and CDR2 YFSETQ. V was clipped by 4 bases and J by 6 bases, with 22 bases between them. The CDR3 sequence: CASSPFLEEVYAGELFF. The CDR3 nucleotides read TGCGCCAGCAGCCCGTTCCTAGAGGAGGTTTATGCCGGGGAGCTGTTTTTT.

The chain links TRBV6-1 to TRBJ2-7; 11 positions match TRBD2. Germline V lookup: CDR1 MNHNS, CDR2 SASEGT. J lost 0 bases, V lost 8 bases, and 3 bases had no gene match. This CDR3 has 14 residues. CDR3: CASRLAGSSYEQYV. In nucleotides, the CDR3 is TGTGCCAGCCGACTAGCGGGAAGCTCCTACGAGCAGTACGTC.

This chain uses TRBV6-5 with TRBJ2-7, with a weak D call TRBD2 (6 bases). CDR1 MNHEY and CDR2 SVGAGI come from the germline V gene. V dropped 5 bases and J dropped 3 bases, with 14 bases sitting between them. This CDR3 comprises 14 residues. The CDR3 DNA is TGTGCCAGCAGTATTCGGACTAATGACTACGAGCAGTACTTC. It yields the protein CASSIRTNDYEQYF.

The chain carries TRBV5-1 and TRBJ2-7; 13 positions agree with TRBD2. J gave up 7 bases and V 4 bases, and 11 bases lay outside the gene matches. This CDR3 contains 16 residues. From germline, CDR1 is SGHRS and CDR2 YFSETQ. The CDR3 is CASSPRLAGGIGEQYF. CDR3 DNA sequence: TGCGCCAGCAGCCCGAGACTAGCGGGAGGCATAGGGGAGCAGTACTTC.

The genes are TRBV6-1 and TRBJ1-1; tentatively, D is TRBD1 (6 bases). CDR3 length: 14 amino acids. The germline CDR1 and CDR2 sequences are MNHNS and SASEGT. V shed 4 bases and J shed 6 bases, with 15 bases lying between them. The CDR3 protein is CASSVQGWFPEAFF. DNA for the CDR3: TGTGCCAGCAGTGTACAGGGCTGGTTCCCTGAAGCTTTCTTT.

The V call is TRBV6-5, the J call TRBJ2-6; possibly TRBD2 for D (6 bases). V lost 0 bases to trimming and J lost 11 bases, with 11 bases between them. The length of the CDR3 is 14 residues. Germline V CDR1 and CDR2: MNHEY, SVGAGI. CDR3 amino acids: CASSYSEGFDVLTF. The CDR3 coding sequence is TGTGCCAGCAGTTACTCGGAGGGCTTCGACGTCCTGACTTTC.